Listed here are 24 T cell receptor beta chains from one sample, sequenced in a study of vaccination and CD4 T cells after COVID-19. As to treatment: roughly 10-day PBMC culture with coronavirus spike peptide pools or control peptides (ViraFEST assay). Their cognate antigens are unknown. Researchers used the Oncomine TCR Beta short-read assay to sequence DNA from cultured CD4+ T cells. TCRdb passed the PCR reads through MiXCR, listing each CDR3 protein once. The table lists 9,500 to 13,000 distinct CDR3 sequences, 26% of them singletons, with around 42% in the top ten. The sequences come from CD4+ T cells from blood, cultured in vitro, collected before SARS-CoV-2 vaccination. Receptor source: a human donor who received a COVID-19 vaccine.

This clonotype was counted a few times. The chain links TRBV5-6 to TRBJ1-2; TRBD1 matches at 11 bases. CDR1 is SGHDT, CDR2 YYEEEE, per germline. V was clipped by 3 bases and J by 0 bases; unmatched bases: 4. The CDR3 runs 16 residues. The CDR3 region is CASSSGTGGANYGYTF. The CDR3 region has the DNA TGTGCCAGCAGCTCCGGGACAGGGGGGGCTAACTATGGCTACACCTTC.

This chain joins TRBV20-1 and TRBJ2-3, with 9 bases that match TRBD2. Germline V gene lookup returns CDR1 DFQATT and CDR2 SNEGSKA (reference sequence). J gave up 3 bases and V 3 bases, and 16 bases lay outside the gene matches. This CDR3 comprises 18 residues. CDR3 loop: CSASKRRGGRLGTDTQYF. In nucleotides, the CDR3 is TGCAGTGCTAGCAAACGGCGGGGGGGACGATTGGGGACAGATACGCAGTATTTT.

This chain uses TRBV5-6 with TRBJ1-2, with unresolved D. Trimming cost V 0 bases and J 8 bases, with 8 bases left between them. The CDR3 is 12 amino acids. Germline V gene lookup returns CDR1 SGHDT and CDR2 YYEEEE. CDR3 sequence reads: CASSLVGGGYTF. The CDR3 DNA is TGTGCCAGCAGCTTGGTGGGAGGAGGCTACACCTTC.

The chain recombines TRBV11-2 with TRBJ2-2, with unresolved D. The V end was cut by 3 bases, the J end by 0 bases, with 11 bases between. Germline V gives CDR1 SGHAT, CDR2 FQNNGV. The CDR3 length is 16 residues. As DNA, the CDR3 is TGTGCCAGCAGCTTGGTGGGCTACCCGAACACCGGGGAGCTGTTTTTT. Its translation: CASSLVGYPNTGELFF.

This clonotype was counted between two and nine times. The chain combines TRBV12-3 or TRBV12-4 with TRBJ1-1; no clear D. V lost 1 base, J lost 5 bases, and 2 bases lay in between. The CDR3 sequence is 11 residues long. The DNA of the CDR3 is TGTGCCAGCAGTTTAGATACTGAAGCTTTCTTT. This gives the protein CASSLDTEAFF.

This clonotype came up a few times. The J gene is TRBJ2-3, the V gene TRBV19, with 9 nucleotides matching TRBD2. Trimming at V came to 4 bases and at J to 0 bases, leaving 8 bases not matched to a gene. The CDR3 runs 17 residues. Germline V gene data show CDR1 as LNHDA and CDR2 as SQIVND (reference sequence). CDR3 protein: CASSRGSSGGSTDTQYF. CDR3 DNA sequence: TGTGCCAGTAGTAGGGGCAGTAGCGGGGGTAGCACAGATACGCAGTATTTT. Complete variable domain (other parts from reference TRBV19 and TRBJ2-3): DGGITQSPKYLFRKEGQNVTLSCEQNLNHDAMYWYRQDPGQGLRLIYYSQIVNDFQKGDIAEGYSVSREKKESFPLTVTSAQKNPTAFYLCASSRGSSGGSTDTQYFGPGTRLTVL.

The rearrangement uses TRBV6-1 and TRBJ2-4, with 10 bases matching TRBD1. CDR3 size: 16 residues. From germline, CDR1 is MNHNS and CDR2 SASEGT. Losses at the gene ends were 3 bases for V and 10 bases for J; bases not matched to a gene: 12. CDR3 amino acids: CASSDDRGLPAVIQYF. DNA for the CDR3: TGTGCCAGCAGTGACGACAGGGGGCTCCCGGCGGTAATTCAGTACTTC.

This clonotype was picked up a small number of times. The chain has TRBV24-1 and TRBJ2-2; unclear D gene. V lost 0 bases and J lost 4, with 14 bases in between. The CDR3 spans 17 residues. Germline CDR1 reads KGHDR; CDR2 reads SFDVKD. The CDR3 sequence is CATSDLRFGKGTGELFF. The CDR3 DNA reads as TGTGCCACCAGTGATTTGAGATTTGGCAAGGGCACCGGGGAGCTGTTTTTT.

The chain joins TRBV30 to TRBJ2-3, with a tentative D call TRBD2 (6 bases). The CDR3 totals 12 residues. Per the germline V gene, CDR1 is GTSNPN and CDR2 is SVGIG (reference sequence). Trimming left V 3 bases short and J 7 bases short, with 11 bases between. The CDR3 loop is CAWRMEGHTQYF. In nucleotides, the CDR3 is TGTGCCTGGAGAATGGAGGGGCATACGCAGTATTTT.

There are a few counts of this clonotype. The chain employs TRBV2 and TRBJ1-5, with TRBD1 identical over 9 bases. J lost 0 bases, V lost 6 bases, and 9 bases had no gene match. Germline values: CDR1 SNHLY, CDR2 FYNNEI. CDR3 length: 17 residues. CDR3 amino acids: CASSRDRAPNSNQPQHF. CDR3 DNA sequence: TGTGCCAGCAGCCGGGACAGGGCCCCTAATAGCAATCAGCCCCAGCATTTT.

This clonotype turned up a few times. The DNA of the CDR3 is TGTGCCAGCAGCAAAGGAATCGGCAGGGCGAACACTGAAGCTTTCTTT. Translation gives CASSKGIGRANTEAFF. This chain joins TRBV21-1 and TRBJ1-1. TRBV21-1 is an annotated pseudogene. CDR3 size: 16 residues.

CDR3 nucleotides: TGTGCCAGCGGTATTCAGGGGGCAGGAAACACCATATATTTT. This encodes CASGIQGAGNTIYF. The chain has TRBV2 and TRBJ1-3; 8 nucleotides match TRBD1. This CDR3 spans 14 amino acids. Germline lookup yields CDR1 SNHLY and CDR2 FYNNEI. V was pared by 8 bases and J by 4 bases, with 7 bases of the junction left unmatched.

The chain has TRBV19 and TRBJ2-3, with D unclear. The germline V gene has CDR1 LNHDA and CDR2 SQIVND (reference sequence). Trimming cost V 3 bases and J 4 bases, with 8 bases left between them. The CDR3 extends over 13 amino acids. The DNA for the CDR3 is TGTGCCAGTAGTATTGGCAGATCAGATACGCAGTATTTT. Protein sequence: CASSIGRSDTQYF.

This clonotype was seen only a few times. The V and J genes are TRBV7-2 and TRBJ2-1, with 11 bases aligning to TRBD2. The V gene end was trimmed by 1 base and the J gene end by 7 bases; junction bases not matched to a gene: 9. This CDR3 is 17 amino acids long. The germline V gene encodes CDR1 SGHTA and CDR2 FQGNSA. The CDR3: CASSLVWGLAGGNEQFF. CDR3 DNA sequence: TGTGCCAGCAGCTTAGTTTGGGGCCTAGCGGGGGGAAATGAGCAGTTCTTC.

This clonotype was picked up a small number of times. The chain has TRBV24-1 and TRBJ2-3, with 14 bases fitting TRBD2. The CDR3 spans 18 residues. Germline values: CDR1 KGHDR, CDR2 SFDVKD. V lost 4 bases to trimming and J lost 3 bases; unmatched junction nucleotides: 8. CDR3 in DNA: TGTGCCACCAGTGACCCTCAGGGACTAGCGGGGGCTACAGATACGCAGTATTTT. It translates to CATSDPQGLAGATDTQYF.

This clonotype was detected a few times. J is TRBJ1-3 and V is TRBV7-2; D perhaps matches TRBD1 (6 bases). The CDR3 spans 15 residues. In germline, CDR1 is SGHTA, CDR2 FQGNSA. Trimming shortened V by 1 base and J by 3 bases, and 10 bases separated the two germline ends. The CDR3 here is CASSLGPGDGNTIYF. CDR3 bases: TGTGCCAGCAGCTTAGGGCCAGGGGATGGAAACACCATATATTTT.

This clonotype showed up just a few times. V and J are TRBV10-1 and TRBJ2-5; D remains unclear. The length of the CDR3 is 14 residues. Deletions cut 2 bases from V and 1 base from J, with 8 bases between. CDR1 and CDR2 (germline): WNHNN, SYGVQD (reference sequence). The CDR3 DNA reads as TGCGCCAGCAGTGAGATCCCAGGCCAAGAGACCCAGTACTTC. It is translated as CASSEIPGQETQYF.

This clonotype was counted only a few times. The chain has TRBV7-9 and TRBJ1-2, with 7 bases that match TRBD1. Germline assignment: CDR1 SEHNR and CDR2 FQNEAQ (reference sequence). This CDR3 spans 13 amino acids. V was pared by 1 base and J by 4 bases, with 0 bases of the junction left unmatched. The CDR3 DNA is TGTGCCAGCAGCTTAGGACAGGGCTATGGCTACACCTTC. It translates to CASSLGQGYGYTF.

This clonotype has only a few counts. The chain uses TRBV5-4 and TRBJ2-1; D is unclear. The ends were cut back, 0 bases at V and 8 bases at J, with 12 bases in the middle. This CDR3 region has 14 residues. The germline gives CDR1 SGHNT, CDR2 YYREEE (reference sequence). CDR3 region: CASSLAVEADEQFF. Here the CDR3 DNA reads TGTGCCAGCAGCTTGGCGGTGGAAGCCGATGAGCAGTTCTTC.

This chain joins TRBV7-8 and TRBJ2-1; D not certain. CDR1 is SGHVS and CDR2 is FQNEAQ in the germline V gene. This CDR3 is 15 amino acids long. Deletions cut 5 bases from V and 0 bases from J, with 11 bases between. CDR3 nucleotides: TGTGCCAGCAGCACACTCATTAGCTCCTACAATGAGCAGTTCTTC. Protein sequence: CASSTLISSYNEQFF.

The chain links TRBV7-7 to TRBJ2-1, with 9 bases identical to TRBD2. This CDR3 comprises 14 residues. V lost 3 bases and J lost 7; bases outside the gene matches: 4. Germline lookup yields CDR1 SSHAT and CDR2 FNYEAQ (reference sequence). The CDR3 spells CASSFERGDNEQFF. The CDR3 region has the DNA TGTGCCAGCAGCTTCGAGCGGGGGGATAATGAGCAGTTCTTC. Full variable domain (missing parts from reference TRBV7-7 and TRBJ2-1): GAGVSQSPRYKVTKRGQDVTLRCDPISSHATLYWYQQALGQGPEFLTYFNYEAQPDKSGLPSDRFSAERPEGSISTLTIQRTEQRDSAMYRCASSFERGDNEQFFGPGTRLTVL.

The chain joins TRBV20-1 to TRBJ2-7, with TRBD2 matching 10 bases. This CDR3 is 14 amino acids long. The trim removed 5 bases at V and 0 bases at J, leaving 4 bases unmatched. Germline-derived CDR1 and CDR2 are DFQATT and SNEGSKA (reference sequence). The DNA of the CDR3 is TGCAGTGCTGAATTAGCGGGGGGCTCCTACGAGCAGTACTTC. Protein: CSAELAGGSYEQYF.

This clonotype was counted between two and nine times. The chain couples TRBV7-2 to TRBJ1-6; D unresolved. The CDR3 sequence is 18 residues long. With 4 bases removed from V and 8 bases from J, the gap between germline ends came to 24 bases. Germline assignment: CDR1 SGHTA and CDR2 FQGNSA. The CDR3 is CASSSPRREARADSPLHF. The CDR3 nucleotides read TGTGCCAGCAGCTCCCCACGAAGGGAGGCGCGTGCAGATTCACCCCTCCACTTT.

The chain uses TRBV27 and TRBJ2-7; TRBD2 matches 10 bases. CDR3 size: 16 residues. Per germline, CDR1 MNHEY and CDR2 SMNVEV (reference sequence). V was pared by 2 bases and J by 4 bases, with 8 bases of the junction left unmatched. The CDR3 coding sequence is TGTGCCAGCAGTTTACCCCGAGCGGGGGGGCCTTACGAGCAGTACTTC. It encodes CASSLPRAGGPYEQYF.